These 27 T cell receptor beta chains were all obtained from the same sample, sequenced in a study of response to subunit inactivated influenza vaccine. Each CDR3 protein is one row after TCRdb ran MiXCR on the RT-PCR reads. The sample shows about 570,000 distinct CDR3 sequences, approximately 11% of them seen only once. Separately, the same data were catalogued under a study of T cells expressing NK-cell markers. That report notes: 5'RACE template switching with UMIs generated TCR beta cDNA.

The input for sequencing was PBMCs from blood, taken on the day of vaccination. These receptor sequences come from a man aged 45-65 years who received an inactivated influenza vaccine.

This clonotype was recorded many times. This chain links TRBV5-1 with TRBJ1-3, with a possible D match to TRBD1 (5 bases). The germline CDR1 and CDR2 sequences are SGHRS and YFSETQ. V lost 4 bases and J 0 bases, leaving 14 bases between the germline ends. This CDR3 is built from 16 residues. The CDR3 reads CASSQMGVSSGNTIYF. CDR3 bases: TGCGCCAGCAGCCAGATGGGGGTGAGCTCTGGAAACACCATATATTTT.

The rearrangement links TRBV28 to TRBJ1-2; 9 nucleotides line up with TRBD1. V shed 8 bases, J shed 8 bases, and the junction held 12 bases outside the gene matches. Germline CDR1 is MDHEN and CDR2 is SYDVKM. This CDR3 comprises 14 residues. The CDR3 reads CASVPGQGTGGYTF. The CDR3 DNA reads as TGTGCCAGCGTCCCGGGACAGGGAACGGGAGGCTACACCTTC.

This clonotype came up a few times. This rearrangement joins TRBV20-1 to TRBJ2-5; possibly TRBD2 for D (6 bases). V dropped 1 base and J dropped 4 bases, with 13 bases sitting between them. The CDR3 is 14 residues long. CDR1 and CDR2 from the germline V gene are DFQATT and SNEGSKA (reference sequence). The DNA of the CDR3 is TGCAGTGCTAGAGTAAGGCGGGGAGTAGAGACCCAGTACTTC. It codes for CSARVRRGVETQYF.

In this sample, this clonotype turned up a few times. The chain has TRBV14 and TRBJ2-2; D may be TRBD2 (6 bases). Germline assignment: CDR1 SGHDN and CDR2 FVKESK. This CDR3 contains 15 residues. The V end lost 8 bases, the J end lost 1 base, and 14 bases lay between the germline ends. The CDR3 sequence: CASAPGLRNTGELFF. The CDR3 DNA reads TGTGCCAGCGCTCCGGGACTCAGGAACACCGGGGAGCTGTTTTTT.

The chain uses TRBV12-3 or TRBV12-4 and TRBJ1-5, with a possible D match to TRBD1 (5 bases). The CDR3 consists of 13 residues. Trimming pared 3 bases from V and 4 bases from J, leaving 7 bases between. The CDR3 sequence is CASSFRENQPQHF. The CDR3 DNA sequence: TGTGCCAGCAGTTTCAGGGAGAATCAGCCCCAGCATTTT.

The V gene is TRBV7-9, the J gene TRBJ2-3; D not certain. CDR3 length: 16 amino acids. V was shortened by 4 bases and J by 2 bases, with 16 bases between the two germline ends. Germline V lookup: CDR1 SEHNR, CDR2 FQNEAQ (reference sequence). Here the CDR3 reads CASSSGQLGTTDTQYF. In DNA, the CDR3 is TGTGCCAGCAGCTCGGGTCAGCTGGGAACCACAGATACGCAGTATTTT. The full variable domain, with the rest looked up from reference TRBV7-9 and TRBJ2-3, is DTGVSQNPRHKITKRGQNVTFRCDPISEHNRLYWYRQTLGQGPEFLTYFQNEAQLEKSRLLSDRFSAERPKGSFSTLEIQRTEQGDSAMYLCASSSGQLGTTDTQYFGPGTRLTVL.

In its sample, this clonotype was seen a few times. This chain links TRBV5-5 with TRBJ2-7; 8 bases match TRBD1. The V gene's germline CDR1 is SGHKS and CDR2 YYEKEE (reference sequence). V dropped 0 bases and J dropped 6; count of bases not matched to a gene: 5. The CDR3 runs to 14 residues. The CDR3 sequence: CASSLAQGASEQYF. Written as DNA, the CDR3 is TGTGCCAGCAGCTTGGCTCAGGGGGCAAGCGAGCAGTACTTC.

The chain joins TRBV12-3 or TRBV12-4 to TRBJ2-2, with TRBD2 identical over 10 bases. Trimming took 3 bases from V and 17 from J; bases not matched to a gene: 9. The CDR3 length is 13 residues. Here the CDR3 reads CASSFATSGPGFF. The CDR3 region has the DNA TGTGCCAGCAGTTTTGCGACTAGCGGGCCTGGATTTTTT.

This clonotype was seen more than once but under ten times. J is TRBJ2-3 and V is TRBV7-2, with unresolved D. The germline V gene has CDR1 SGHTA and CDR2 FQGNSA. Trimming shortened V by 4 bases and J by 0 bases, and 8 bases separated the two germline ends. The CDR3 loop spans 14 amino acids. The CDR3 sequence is CASSSDLSTDTQYF. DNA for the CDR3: TGTGCCAGCAGCTCGGACCTTAGCACAGATACGCAGTATTTT. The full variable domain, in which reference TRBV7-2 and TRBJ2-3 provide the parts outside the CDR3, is GAGVSQSPSNKVTEKGKDVELRCDPISGHTALYWYRQSLGQGLEFLIYFQGNSAPDKSGLPSDRFSAERTGGSVSTLTIQRTQQEDSAVYLCASSSDLSTDTQYFGPGTRLTVL.

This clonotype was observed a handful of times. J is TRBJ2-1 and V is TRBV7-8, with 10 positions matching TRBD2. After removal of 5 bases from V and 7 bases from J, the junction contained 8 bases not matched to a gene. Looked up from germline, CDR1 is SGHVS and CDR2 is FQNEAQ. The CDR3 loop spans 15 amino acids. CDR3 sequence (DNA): TGTGCCAGCAGCAAAGGGGCAGCGGGAGGGAATGAGCAGTTCTTC. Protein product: CASSKGAAGGNEQFF.

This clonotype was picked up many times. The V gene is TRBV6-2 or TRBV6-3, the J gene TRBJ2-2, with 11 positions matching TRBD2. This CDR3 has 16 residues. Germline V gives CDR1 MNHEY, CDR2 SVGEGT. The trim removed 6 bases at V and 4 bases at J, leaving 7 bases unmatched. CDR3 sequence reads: CASRPSGRKATGELFF. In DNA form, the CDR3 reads TGTGCCAGCAGGCCTAGCGGGAGGAAAGCCACCGGGGAGCTGTTTTTT.

The chain's CDR3 is CASSYRGKGGETQYF. The CDR3 DNA follows: TGTGCCAGCAGTTACCGGGGGAAAGGGGGCGAGACCCAGTACTTC. The rearrangement joins TRBV6-5 to TRBJ2-5, with TRBD1 as a possible D gene (7 bases). The CDR3 is 15 amino acids. CDR1 is MNHEY, CDR2 SVGAGI, per germline. V lost 2 bases, J lost 5 bases, and 15 bases lay in between.

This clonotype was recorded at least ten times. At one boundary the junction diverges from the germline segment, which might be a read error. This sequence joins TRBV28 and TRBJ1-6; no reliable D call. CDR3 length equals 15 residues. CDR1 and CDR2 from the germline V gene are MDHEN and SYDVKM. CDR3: CASSPLVSSNSPLHF. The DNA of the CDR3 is TGTGCCAGCAGTCCACTAGTTTCCTCTAATTCACCCCTCCACTTT.

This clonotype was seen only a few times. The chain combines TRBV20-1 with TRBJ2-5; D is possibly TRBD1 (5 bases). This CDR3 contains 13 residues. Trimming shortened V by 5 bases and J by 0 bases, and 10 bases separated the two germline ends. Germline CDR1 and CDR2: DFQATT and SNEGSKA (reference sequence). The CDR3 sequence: CSAPDTNQETQYF. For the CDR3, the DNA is TGCAGTGCTCCGGACACCAACCAAGAGACCCAGTACTTC.

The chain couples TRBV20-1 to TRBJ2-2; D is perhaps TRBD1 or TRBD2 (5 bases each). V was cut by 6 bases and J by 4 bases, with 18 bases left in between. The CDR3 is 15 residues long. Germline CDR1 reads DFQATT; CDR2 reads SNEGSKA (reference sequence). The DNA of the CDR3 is TGCAGTGCCTCGAGAGGGGAGTCTAGCACCGGGGAGCTGTTTTTT. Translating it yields CSASRGESSTGELFF.

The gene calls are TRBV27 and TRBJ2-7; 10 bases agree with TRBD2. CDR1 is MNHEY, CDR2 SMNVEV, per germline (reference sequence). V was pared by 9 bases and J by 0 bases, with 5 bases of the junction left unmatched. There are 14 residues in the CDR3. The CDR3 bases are TGTGCCAGTACCGGACTAGCGGACTCCTACGAGCAGTACTTC. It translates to CASTGLADSYEQYF.

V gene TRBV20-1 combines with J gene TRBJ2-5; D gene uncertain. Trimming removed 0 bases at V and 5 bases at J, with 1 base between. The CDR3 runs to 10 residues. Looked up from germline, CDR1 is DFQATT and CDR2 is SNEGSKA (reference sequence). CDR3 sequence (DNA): TGCAGTGCTAGAGACGAGACCCAGTACTTC. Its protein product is CSARDETQYF.

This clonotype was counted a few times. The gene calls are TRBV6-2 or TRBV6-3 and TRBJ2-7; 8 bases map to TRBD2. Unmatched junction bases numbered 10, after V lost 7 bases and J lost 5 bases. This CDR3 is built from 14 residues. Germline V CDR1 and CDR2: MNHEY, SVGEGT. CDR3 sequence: CASTSSGGRDEQYF. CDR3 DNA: TGTGCCAGCACTAGCAGCGGGGGTCGGGACGAGCAGTACTTC.

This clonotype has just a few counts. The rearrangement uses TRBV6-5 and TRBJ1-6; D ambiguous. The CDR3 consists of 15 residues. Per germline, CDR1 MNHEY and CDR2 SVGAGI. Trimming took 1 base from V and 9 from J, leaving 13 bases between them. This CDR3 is CASSYFAVLGSPLHF. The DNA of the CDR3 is TGTGCCAGCAGTTACTTTGCTGTCCTGGGTTCACCCCTCCACTTT.

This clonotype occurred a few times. The CDR3: CASSRTRATNEKLFF. Written as DNA, the CDR3 is TGCGCCAGCAGCAGAACACGAGCAACTAATGAAAAACTGTTTTTT. J is TRBJ1-4 and V is TRBV5-1; no clear D. The CDR3 has 15 amino acids. The V and J ends lost 4 bases and 0 bases respectively, with 10 bases between them. Per the germline V gene, CDR1 is SGHRS and CDR2 is YFSETQ.

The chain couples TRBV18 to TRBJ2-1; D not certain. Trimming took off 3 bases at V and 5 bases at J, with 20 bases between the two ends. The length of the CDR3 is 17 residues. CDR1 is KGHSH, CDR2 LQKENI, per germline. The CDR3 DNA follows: TGTGCCAGCTCACCGACACGAACAGCTTCTCCCAACAATGAGCAGTTCTTC. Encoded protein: CASSPTRTASPNNEQFF.

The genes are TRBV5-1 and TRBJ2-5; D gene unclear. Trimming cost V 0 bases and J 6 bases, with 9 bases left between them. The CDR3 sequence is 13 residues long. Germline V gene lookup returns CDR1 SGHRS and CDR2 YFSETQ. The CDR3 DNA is TGCGCCAGCAGCTTGGGGGGTTGGCAGACCCAGTACTTC. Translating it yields CASSLGGWQTQYF.

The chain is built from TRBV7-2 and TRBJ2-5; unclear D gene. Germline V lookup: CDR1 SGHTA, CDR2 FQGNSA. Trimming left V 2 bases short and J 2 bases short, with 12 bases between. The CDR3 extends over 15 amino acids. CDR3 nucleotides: TGTGCCAGCAGCTTATTTCTGATTAAGCAAGAGACCCAGTACTTC. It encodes CASSLFLIKQETQYF. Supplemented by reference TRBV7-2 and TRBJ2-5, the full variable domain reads GAGVSQSPSNKVTEKGKDVELRCDPISGHTALYWYRQSLGQGLEFLIYFQGNSAPDKSGLPSDRFSAERTGGSVSTLTIQRTQQEDSAVYLCASSLFLIKQETQYFGPGTRLLVL.

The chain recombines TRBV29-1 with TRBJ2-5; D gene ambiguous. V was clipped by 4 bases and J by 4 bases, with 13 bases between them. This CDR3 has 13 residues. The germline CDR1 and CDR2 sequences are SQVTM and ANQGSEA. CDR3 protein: CSVAPDGSETQYF. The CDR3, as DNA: TGCAGCGTTGCGCCGGACGGCTCAGAGACCCAGTACTTC.

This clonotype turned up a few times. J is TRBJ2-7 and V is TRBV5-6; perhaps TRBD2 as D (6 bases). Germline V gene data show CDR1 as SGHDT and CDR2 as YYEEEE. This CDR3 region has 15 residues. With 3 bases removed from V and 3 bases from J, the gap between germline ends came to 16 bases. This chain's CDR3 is CASSSDGQTSYEQYF. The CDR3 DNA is TGTGCCAGCAGCTCAGACGGCCAGACTAGCTACGAGCAGTACTTC. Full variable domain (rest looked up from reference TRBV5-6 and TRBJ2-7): DAGVTQSPTHLIKTRGQQVTLRCSPKSGHDTVSWYQQALGQGPQFIFQYYEEEERQRGNFPDRFSGHQFPNYSSELNVNALLLGDSALYLCASSSDGQTSYEQYFGPGTRLTVT.

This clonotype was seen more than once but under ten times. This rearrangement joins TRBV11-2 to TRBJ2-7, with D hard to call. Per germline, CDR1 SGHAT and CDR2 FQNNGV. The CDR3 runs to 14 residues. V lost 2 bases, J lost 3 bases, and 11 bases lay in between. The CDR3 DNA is TGTGCCAGCAGCTTAATTGGCAACCACTACGAGCAGTACTTC. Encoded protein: CASSLIGNHYEQYF.

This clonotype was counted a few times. The CDR3 sequence is CASSSLQGAGNEQFF. The CDR3 DNA sequence: TGCGCCAGCAGCTCCCTTCAGGGGGCTGGCAATGAGCAGTTCTTC. The chain carries TRBV5-1 and TRBJ2-1; 8 bases agree with TRBD1. The germline V gene encodes CDR1 SGHRS and CDR2 YFSETQ. The V and J ends lost 3 bases and 6 bases, in that order; junction bases with no gene match: 8. There are 15 residues in the CDR3.